One sample yielded the 27 T cell receptor beta chains listed below, sequenced in a study of cytomegalovirus exposure and HLA in healthy donors. The PCR contained 60 Vbeta and 13 Jbeta primers. The protocol was immunoSEQ multiplex PCR, while the TCRdb copy is restricted to in-frame clones and leaves out a portion. Seen here are about 120,000 clones, 65% to 80% observed once, and the top ten hold around 5.8%. Specimen: PBMCs. The receptor set was obtained from a man younger than 30 in good health and CMV-seropositive.

The CDR3 bases are TGTGCCAGCAGCTCCAACAGGGTTAATGAGCAGTTCTTC. It translates to CASSSNRVNEQFF. The chain is built from TRBV5-4 and TRBJ2-1; possible D gene TRBD1, 6 bases. Germline values: CDR1 SGHNT, CDR2 YYREEE (reference sequence). The ends were cut back, 3 bases at V and 7 bases at J, with 11 bases in the middle. The length of the CDR3 is 13 residues.

This clone has only a few counts. CDR3 in DNA: TGTGCCAGCAGCTTAGATCCAAGAGGATCGGTTGCTAGCTACACCTTC. Its translation: CASSLDPRGSVASYTF. V is TRBV11-2 and J is TRBJ1-2, with D hard to call. Germline V gene data show CDR1 as SGHAT and CDR2 as FQNNGV. V shed 0 bases and J shed 9 bases, with 20 bases lying between them. CDR3 length: 16 amino acids.

As for this clone: The sample carries other DNA sequences with the same CDR3. V and J are TRBV11-2 and TRBJ2-1; D is undetermined. The CDR3 spans 14 residues. Looked up from germline, CDR1 is SGHAT and CDR2 is FQNNGV. V was shortened by 1 base and J by 5 bases, with 9 bases between the two germline ends. The CDR3 region is CASSLGDINNEQFF. The CDR3 DNA is TGTGCCAGCAGCTTAGGCGACATAAACAATGAGCAGTTCTTC.

This clone was found once. The chain is built from TRBV19 and TRBJ2-7; the D gene is possibly TRBD2 (6 bases). The germline gives CDR1 LNHDA, CDR2 SQIVND (reference sequence). V was trimmed by 6 bases and J by 0 bases, leaving 9 bases between them. This CDR3 contains 13 residues. The CDR3 nucleotides are TGTGCCAGTAGACGGACTAACTCCTACGAGCAGTACTTC. Residues: CASRRTNSYEQYF.

V usage is TRBV5-4 and J usage is TRBJ1-1, with 9 positions matching TRBD1. Germline CDR1 reads SGHNT; CDR2 reads YYREEE (reference sequence). V was pared by 4 bases and J by 5 bases, with 3 bases of the junction left unmatched. The CDR3 covers 13 residues. Here the CDR3 reads CASSRGQGTEAFF. CDR3 coding DNA: TGTGCCAGCAGCCGCGGACAGGGGACTGAAGCTTTCTTT.

The chain carries TRBV6-1 and TRBJ1-2; weak D call: TRBD1 (6 bases). There are 15 residues in the CDR3. Trimming took off 6 bases at V and 4 bases at J, with 18 bases between the two ends. Germline CDR1 MNHNS, CDR2 SASEGT. The CDR3 region has the DNA TGTGCCAGCAGAGATGGACAGACTCTTAGCTATGGCTACACCTTC. Translating it yields CASRDGQTLSYGYTF.

V usage is TRBV4-2 and J usage is TRBJ1-2; D perhaps matches TRBD1 (5 bases). Trimming removed 4 bases from V and 6 bases from J, with 15 bases in between. This CDR3 has 14 residues. CDR1 is LGHNA, CDR2 YNFKEQ, per germline. The CDR3 DNA reads as TGTGCCAGCAGCCCCCCGGGGACTGATGATGGCTACACCTTC. Its protein is CASSPPGTDDGYTF.

This chain links TRBV30 with TRBJ2-2; 8 bases map to TRBD1. The junction had 4 bases not matched to a gene; V was cut back by 8 bases and J by 2 bases. The CDR3 spans 13 residues. Germline V gene lookup returns CDR1 GTSNPN and CDR2 SVGIG (reference sequence). The CDR3 region is CAGRGPNTGELFF. The CDR3 region has the DNA TGTGCCGGCAGGGGGCCCAACACCGGGGAGCTGTTTTTT.

The chain joins TRBV5-1 to TRBJ1-2; possible D gene TRBD1, 6 bases. V shed 2 bases and J shed 4 bases, with 12 bases lying between them. The CDR3 has 14 amino acids. The germline V gene encodes CDR1 SGHRS and CDR2 YFSETQ. The CDR3 DNA is TGCGCCAGCAGCTTTCCAGGGGCAGGCTATGGCTACACCTTC. This gives the protein CASSFPGAGYGYTF.

This chain links TRBV9 with TRBJ1-3; 7 bases match TRBD1. The CDR3 is 14 residues long. Germline CDR1 and CDR2: SGDLS and YYNGEE. J lost 2 bases, V lost 6 bases, and 5 bases had no gene match. The CDR3 sequence: CASTEDRAGNTIYF. CDR3 nucleotides: TGTGCCAGCACCGAAGACAGGGCTGGAAACACCATATATTTT.

The V and J genes are TRBV7-3 and TRBJ2-3; 9 bases map to TRBD2. Trimming at V came to 5 bases and at J to 3 bases, leaving 9 bases not matched to a gene. This CDR3 region has 16 residues. Germline CDR1 is SGHTA and CDR2 is FQGTGA. CDR3 loop: CASSPIGGGGTDTQYF. The CDR3 nucleotides are TGTGCCAGCAGCCCCATCGGCGGGGGGGGGACAGATACGCAGTATTTT.

V and J are TRBV19 and TRBJ2-1; 8 bases map to TRBD1. The CDR3 loop spans 15 amino acids. Germline V gene data show CDR1 as LNHDA and CDR2 as SQIVND (reference sequence). Trimming took 6 bases from V and 2 from J; bases not matched to a gene: 6. For the CDR3, the DNA is TGTGCCAGTAGCCAGGGGGCGCCCACCTACAATGAGCAGTTCTTC. Its translation is CASSQGAPTYNEQFF.

The chain combines TRBV5-8 with TRBJ2-7; D unclear. This CDR3 has 12 amino acids. Germline V gene sequence: CDR1 SGHTS, CDR2 YDEGEE. Trimming cost V 2 bases and J 4 bases, with 7 bases left between them. The CDR3 protein is CASSFPLYEQYF. CDR3 in DNA: TGTGCCAGCAGCTTTCCCCTGTACGAGCAGTACTTC. Full variable domain (rest looked up from reference TRBV5-8 and TRBJ2-7): EAGVTQSPTHLIKTRGQQATLRCSPISGHTSVYWYQQALGLGLQFLLWYDEGEERNRGNFPPRFSGRQFPNYSSELNVNALELEDSALYLCASSFPLYEQYFGPGTRLTVT.

CDR3 bases: TGTGCCAGCAGATCCACTGGGGCCAACGTCCTGACTTTC. Amino acids: CASRSTGANVLTF. The gene calls are TRBV5-4 and TRBJ2-6; D unresolved. Trimming removed 5 bases at V and 2 bases at J, with 5 bases between. CDR1 and CDR2 (germline): SGHNT, YYREEE (reference sequence). The CDR3 runs to 13 residues.

The chain links TRBV29-1 to TRBJ1-3, with 7 bases aligning to TRBD1. CDR3 length: 13 residues. With V trimmed by 6 bases and J by 3 bases, 5 bases remained unmatched. Germline V gene sequence: CDR1 SQVTM, CDR2 ANQGSEA. CDR3 DNA: TGCAGCGTCCTACAGGGGTATGGAAACACCATATATTTT. Translation: CSVLQGYGNTIYF.

DNA for the CDR3: TGTGCCATCAGTGAGAGGGGGGGAAGGACGACTAACTATGGCTACACCTTC. As protein: CAISERGGRTTNYGYTF. The V gene is TRBV10-3, the J gene TRBJ1-2; D may be TRBD1 (6 bases). Trimming removed 2 bases from V and 0 bases from J, with 16 bases in between. In germline, CDR1 is ENHRY, CDR2 SYGVKD. This CDR3 is built from 17 residues.

The rearrangement uses TRBV5-1 and TRBJ2-2; 9 bases line up with TRBD2. With V trimmed by 0 bases and J by 1 base, 1 base remained unmatched. This CDR3 comprises 16 residues. Germline CDR1 and CDR2: SGHRS and YFSETQ. CDR3 protein: CASSLDSGGNTGELFF. The CDR3 bases are TGCGCCAGCAGCTTGGATAGCGGGGGGAACACCGGGGAGCTGTTTTTT.

The chain employs TRBV28 and TRBJ2-5, with TRBD2 matching over 9 bases. The CDR3 runs 18 residues. V shed 3 bases, J shed 2 bases, and the junction held 13 bases outside the gene matches. Germline V CDR1 and CDR2: MDHEN, SYDVKM. In nucleotides, the CDR3 is TGTGCCAGCAGTTTCCCCCCGGGCGGGGGGGTTCTACAAGAGACCCAGTACTTC. It yields the protein CASSFPPGGGVLQETQYF. The full variable domain, its missing parts supplied by reference TRBV28 and TRBJ2-5, is DVKVTQSSRYLVKRTGEKVFLECVQDMDHENMFWYRQDPGLGLRLIYFSYDVKMKEKGDIPEGYSVSREKKERFSLILESASTNQTSMYLCASSFPPGGGVLQETQYFGPGTRLLVL.

The chain links TRBV7-8 to TRBJ2-3; no clear D. The CDR3 is 12 amino acids. Germline lookup yields CDR1 SGHVS and CDR2 FQNEAQ. The V end lost 1 base, the J end lost 4 bases, and 3 bases lay between the germline ends. CDR3 loop: CASSLGADTQYF. The CDR3 DNA follows: TGTGCCAGCAGCTTAGGAGCAGATACGCAGTATTTT.

V and J are TRBV7-9 and TRBJ1-4; D uncertain. The CDR3 extends over 16 amino acids. Trimming stripped 5 bases from V and 5 bases from J, with 18 bases between. Germline V lookup: CDR1 SEHNR, CDR2 FQNEAQ (reference sequence). This CDR3 is CASSSRTGRGNEKLFF. Here the CDR3 DNA reads TGTGCCAGCAGCAGCCGGACCGGCCGAGGGAATGAAAAACTGTTTTTT. Based on the CDR3 plus reference TRBV7-9 and TRBJ1-4, the full variable domain is DTGVSQNPRHKITKRGQNVTFRCDPISEHNRLYWYRQTLGQGPEFLTYFQNEAQLEKSRLLSDRFSAERPKGSFSTLEIQRTEQGDSAMYLCASSSRTGRGNEKLFFGSGTQLSVL.

This sequence joins TRBV30 and TRBJ1-1, with D possibly being TRBD1 (5 bases). V was cut by 2 bases and J by 8 bases, with 18 bases left in between. Germline CDR1 reads GTSNPN; CDR2 reads SVGIG (reference sequence). This CDR3 has 14 amino acids. The CDR3: CAWSIGTGRGEAFF. The CDR3 DNA reads as TGTGCCTGGAGTATTGGGACCGGGAGGGGAGAAGCTTTCTTT.

This sequence joins TRBV4-1 and TRBJ1-5; D not resolved. Trimming cost V 0 bases and J 3 bases, with 12 bases left between them. Germline V gene data show CDR1 as MGHRA and CDR2 as YSYEKL. CDR3 length: 16 amino acids. CDR3 sequence: CASSQELGLFNQPQHF. The CDR3 nucleotides read TGCGCCAGCAGCCAAGAGCTCGGACTATTCAATCAGCCCCAGCATTTT.

The chain joins TRBV7-8 to TRBJ2-1, with D maybe TRBD1 (8 bases). CDR1 and CDR2 (germline): SGHVS, FQNEAQ. The V gene lost 5 bases and the J gene lost 4 bases, with 12 bases spanning the gap. The CDR3 sequence is 14 residues long. The CDR3 loop is CASSERDRYNEQFF. CDR3 in DNA: TGTGCCAGCAGCGAGCGGGACAGGTACAATGAGCAGTTCTTC.

V and J are TRBV5-1 and TRBJ2-5, with 7 positions matching TRBD2. V trimming: 1 base; J trimming: 0 bases; junction bases outside the gene matches: 3. Germline CDR1 reads SGHRS; CDR2 reads YFSETQ. The CDR3 is 15 amino acids. The CDR3 region is CASSLIGLDQETQYF. CDR3 nucleotides: TGCGCCAGCAGCTTGATCGGACTAGACCAAGAGACCCAGTACTTC.

The sample holds a few counts of this clone. This specimen includes other DNA sequences encoding the same CDR3. The chain couples TRBV19 to TRBJ1-2; D not resolved. CDR3 length: 15 amino acids. The germline V gene encodes CDR1 LNHDA and CDR2 SQIVND (reference sequence). Trimming took 3 bases from V and 0 from J, leaving 11 bases between them. The CDR3 sequence is CASSMNSIPNYGYTF. The CDR3 bases are TGTGCCAGTAGTATGAACAGCATTCCTAACTATGGCTACACCTTC.

The V gene is TRBV30, the J gene TRBJ1-1; TRBD1 is a possible D gene (5 bases). Trimming cost V 5 bases and J 14 bases, with 21 bases left between them. CDR1 is GTSNPN, CDR2 SVGIG, per germline (reference sequence). The CDR3 has 12 residues. The CDR3 region is CAWGAVTAHRFF. The CDR3, as DNA: TGTGCCTGGGGGGCCGTGACGGCCCACCGCTTCTTT.

The chain is built from TRBV28 and TRBJ2-7, with no clear D. Trimming stripped 7 bases from V and 4 bases from J, with 11 bases between. CDR3 length: 12 residues. Germline values: CDR1 MDHEN, CDR2 SYDVKM. The CDR3 bases are TGTGCCAGCACCCTAACCCCATACGAGCAGTACTTC. This gives the protein CASTLTPYEQYF. Drawing the rest from reference TRBV28 and TRBJ2-7, the complete variable domain is DVKVTQSSRYLVKRTGEKVFLECVQDMDHENMFWYRQDPGLGLRLIYFSYDVKMKEKGDIPEGYSVSREKKERFSLILESASTNQTSMYLCASTLTPYEQYFGPGTRLTVT.